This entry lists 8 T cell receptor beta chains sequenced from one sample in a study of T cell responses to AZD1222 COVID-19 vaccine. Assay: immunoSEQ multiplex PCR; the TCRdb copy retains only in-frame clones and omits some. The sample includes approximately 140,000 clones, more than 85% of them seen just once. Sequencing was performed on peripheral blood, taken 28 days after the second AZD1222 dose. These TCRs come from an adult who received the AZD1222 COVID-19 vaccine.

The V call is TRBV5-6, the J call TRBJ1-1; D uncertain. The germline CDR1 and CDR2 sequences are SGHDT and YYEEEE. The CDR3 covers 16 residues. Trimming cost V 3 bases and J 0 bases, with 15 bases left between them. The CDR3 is CASSSLQVFVNTEAFF. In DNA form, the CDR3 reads TGTGCCAGCAGCTCCCTTCAGGTTTTTGTGAACACTGAAGCTTTCTTT.

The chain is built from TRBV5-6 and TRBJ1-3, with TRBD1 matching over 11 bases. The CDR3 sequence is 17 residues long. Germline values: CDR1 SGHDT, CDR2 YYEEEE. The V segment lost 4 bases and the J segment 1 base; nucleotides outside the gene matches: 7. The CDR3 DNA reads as TGTGCCAGCAGCCACCCCGGGACAGGGGGATCTGGAAACACCATATATTTT. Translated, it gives CASSHPGTGGSGNTIYF.

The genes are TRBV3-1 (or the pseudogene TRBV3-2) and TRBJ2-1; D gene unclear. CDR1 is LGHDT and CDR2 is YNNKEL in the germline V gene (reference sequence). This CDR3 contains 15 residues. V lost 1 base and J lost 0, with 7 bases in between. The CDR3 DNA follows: TGTGCCAGCAGCCAAGCCCCCACCTCCTACAATGAGCAGTTCTTC. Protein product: CASSQAPTSYNEQFF.

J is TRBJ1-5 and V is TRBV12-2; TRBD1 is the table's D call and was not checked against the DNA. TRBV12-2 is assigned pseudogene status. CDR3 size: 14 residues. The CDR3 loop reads CASRLGTGNQPQHF. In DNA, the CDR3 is TGTGCAAGTCGCTTAGGGACAGGGAATCAGCCCCAGCATTTT.

CDR3 residues: CASSYYRAGGYTF. CDR3 nucleotides: TGTGCCAGCAGCTATTACAGGGCAGGTGGCTACACCTTC. V gene TRBV7-2 combines with J gene TRBJ1-2, with TRBD1 as a possible D gene (6 bases). The CDR3 consists of 13 residues. With 4 bases removed from V and 7 bases from J, the gap between germline ends came to 13 bases. Germline CDR1 is SGHTA and CDR2 is FQGNSA.

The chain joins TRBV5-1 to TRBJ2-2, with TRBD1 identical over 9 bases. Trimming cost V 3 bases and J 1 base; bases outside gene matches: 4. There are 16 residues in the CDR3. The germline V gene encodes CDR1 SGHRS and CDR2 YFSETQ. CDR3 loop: CASSWPGQGNTGELFF. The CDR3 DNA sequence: TGCGCCAGCAGCTGGCCGGGACAGGGGAACACCGGGGAGCTGTTTTTT.

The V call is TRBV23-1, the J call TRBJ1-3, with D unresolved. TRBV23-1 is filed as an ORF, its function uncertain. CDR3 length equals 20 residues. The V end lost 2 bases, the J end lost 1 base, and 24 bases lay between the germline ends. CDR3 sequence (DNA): TGCGCCAGCAGTCAAGATTTTTCCCTACTACGGACTGCTTCTGGAAACACCATATATTTT. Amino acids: CASSQDFSLLRTASGNTIYF.

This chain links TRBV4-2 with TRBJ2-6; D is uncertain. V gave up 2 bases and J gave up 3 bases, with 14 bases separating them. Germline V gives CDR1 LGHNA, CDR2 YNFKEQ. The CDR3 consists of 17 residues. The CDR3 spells CASSQTIVSYGANVLTF. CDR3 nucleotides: TGTGCCAGCAGCCAAACAATAGTTAGCTATGGGGCCAACGTCCTGACTTTC.